This record covers a single T cell receptor beta chain. Methods used by the authors: Scientists estimated how many nucleated cells there were by amplifying reference gene primers. Clones were read by immunoSEQ multiplex PCR, and TCRdb kept only the in-frame ones, dropping some. V and J calls plus clone size are reproduced from that table; the DNA served to infer D and trimming. This table holds about 49,000 clones, 86% found once. This entry comes from a study of blood T cell repertoires in COVID-19. V was pared by 8 bases and J by 1 base, with 8 bases between. This CDR3 is built from 12 residues. The germline CDR1 and CDR2 sequences are SGHNT and YENEEA.

The sequenced sample was peripheral blood. This clonotype originated in a man in his forties or fifties with active COVID-19. The genes are TRBV11-3 and TRBJ1-1, with a weak D call TRBD1 (6 bases). The CDR3 DNA reads as TGTGCCAGCCAGGGACAGAACACTGAAGCTTTCTTT. This codes for CASQGQNTEAFF.